Below are 20 T cell receptor beta chains sequenced from a single sample in a study of T cells in Graves' hyperthyroidism and ophthalmopathy. The CDR3 regions of TCR beta were amplified from RNA transcripts. HTBI primers drove first-round RT-PCR of the TCR CDR3. A single record per CDR3 protein comes from TCRdb applying MiXCR to the multiplex PCR reads. This sample has hundreds of thousands of distinct CDR3 sequences; roughly 22% occur once, and the top ten carry about 60%. Source material: blood. These receptors all stem from a man between 25 and 39 years old with Graves' ophthalmopathy.

This clonotype appeared a few times. This chain connects TRBV29-1 to TRBJ1-1, with a tentative D call TRBD1 (5 bases). The CDR3 has 11 amino acids. Trimming took off 4 bases at V and 8 bases at J, with 11 bases between the two ends. The germline CDR1 and CDR2 sequences are SQVTM and ANQGSEA. The CDR3 reads CSVVGGAEAFF. As DNA, the CDR3 is TGCAGCGTTGTGGGGGGTGCAGAAGCTTTCTTT.

This clonotype was detected ten times or more. The rearrangement uses TRBV28 and TRBJ1-2; 9 bases are shared with TRBD1. Germline trimming cut 3 bases from V and 7 bases from J; bases unmatched to any gene: 15. The CDR3 is 17 amino acids. The germline V gene encodes CDR1 MDHEN and CDR2 SYDVKM. CDR3 coding DNA: TGTGCCAGCAGTTTGTACGCGGGACAGGGCCTGTCCGGTGGCTACACCTTC. Translation gives CASSLYAGQGLSGGYTF.

Concerning this clonotype itself: Compared with germline, one end of the junction differs, possibly owing to a read error. The chain combines TRBV27 with TRBJ1-2; 7 positions agree with TRBD1. CDR1 and CDR2 (germline): MNHEY, SMNVEV (reference sequence). This CDR3 has 14 residues. The DNA for the CDR3 is TGTGCCAGCAGGCTCCGACAGGGAAACTTTGGCTACACCTTC. Translated: CASRLRQGNFGYTF.

The chain has TRBV15 and TRBJ2-7; D might be TRBD1 (5 bases). Germline lookup yields CDR1 LNHNV and CDR2 YYDKDF (reference sequence). V lost 3 bases, J lost 0 bases, and 12 bases lay in between. The CDR3 has 15 residues. The CDR3 coding sequence is TGTGCCACCAGCAGTGGCAGAGACAGCTCCTACGAGCAGTACTTC. Translation gives CATSSGRDSSYEQYF.

This clonotype was detected only once. V gene TRBV24-1 combines with J gene TRBJ2-1, with TRBD1 matching 9 bases. V trimming: 4 bases; J trimming: 8 bases; junction bases outside the gene matches: 8. Germline V gene sequence: CDR1 KGHDR, CDR2 SFDVKD. CDR3 length: 15 amino acids. The CDR3 reads CATSESDRGRDEQFF. CDR3 in DNA: TGTGCCACCAGTGAATCGGACAGGGGTCGTGATGAGCAGTTCTTC.

This clonotype was seen at least ten times. This chain links TRBV28 with TRBJ1-2; 8 bases are shared with TRBD1. The CDR3 has 13 amino acids. In germline, CDR1 is MDHEN, CDR2 SYDVKM. The trim removed 9 bases at V and 5 bases at J, leaving 8 bases unmatched. As DNA, the CDR3 is TGTGCCAGTAACCCAGGGGGCCGGTATGGCTACACCTTC. Its protein product is CASNPGGRYGYTF.

This clonotype has just a few counts. The rearrangement joins TRBV10-3 to TRBJ1-6; tentatively, D is TRBD1 (5 bases). Trimming stripped 6 bases from V and 7 bases from J, with 19 bases between. The CDR3 is 16 residues long. CDR1 and CDR2 from the germline V gene are ENHRY and SYGVKD. CDR3 DNA: TGTGCCATCAGAGAAACGGTCGGGGCCGGGAATTCACCCCTCCACTTT. Its protein product is CAIRETVGAGNSPLHF.

The chain recombines TRBV5-5 with TRBJ2-3; 12 nucleotides line up with TRBD2. CDR1 and CDR2 (germline): SGHKS, YYEKEE (reference sequence). The V segment lost 4 bases and the J segment 5 bases; nucleotides outside the gene matches: 5. The CDR3 is 15 amino acids. CDR3 region: CASSPSGRAIDTQYF. In DNA form, the CDR3 reads TGTGCCAGCAGCCCTAGCGGGAGGGCCATAGATACGCAGTATTTT.

A few counts support this clonotype. This chain links TRBV7-6 with TRBJ2-1; D possibly corresponds to TRBD2 (6 bases). This CDR3 is built from 12 residues. Trimming took 1 base from V and 12 from J, leaving 10 bases between them. Germline CDR1 and CDR2: SGHVS and FNYEAQ. CDR3 loop: CASSLGGGGQFF. The CDR3 nucleotides read TGTGCCAGCAGCTTAGGTGGGGGAGGGCAGTTCTTC.

This clonotype was counted a few times. The chain uses TRBV29-1 and TRBJ2-3, with TRBD2 matching over 7 bases. The J segment lost 0 bases and the V segment lost 6 bases, leaving 12 bases of the junction unmatched. The CDR3 is made up of 16 amino acids. Germline assignment: CDR1 SQVTM and CDR2 ANQGSEA. For the CDR3, the DNA is TGCAGCGTCGAGAGGGGTGGCGGGAGTAGCACAGATACGCAGTATTTT. The encoded protein is CSVERGGGSSTDTQYF.

The V call is TRBV13, the J call TRBJ1-1; D perhaps matches TRBD1 (5 bases). Germline V gives CDR1 PRHDT, CDR2 FYEKMQ (reference sequence). V shed 3 bases and J shed 1 base, with 21 bases lying between them. This CDR3 is 18 amino acids long. DNA for the CDR3: TGTGCCAGCAGCTTCTCCCCCGGGGGGGGACGTAAGAACACTGAAGCTTTCTTT. The encoded protein is CASSFSPGGGRKNTEAFF. Together with reference TRBV13 and TRBJ1-1, the CDR3 gives the full variable domain: AAGVIQSPRHLIKEKRETATLKCYPIPRHDTVYWYQQGPGQDPQFLISFYEKMQSDKGSIPDRFSAQQFSDYHSELNMSSLELGDSALYFCASSFSPGGGRKNTEAFFGQGTRLTVV.

This clonotype was picked up a small number of times. This sequence joins TRBV12-5 and TRBJ2-2, with 13 nucleotides matching TRBD2. From germline, CDR1 is LGHNT and CDR2 FRNRAP. This CDR3 contains 18 residues. V trimming: 3 bases; J trimming: 4 bases; junction bases outside the gene matches: 8. CDR3 bases: TGTGCTAGTGGTTTCTCGGGACTAGCGGGAATGTCCACCGGGGAGCTGTTTTTT. Translated, it gives CASGFSGLAGMSTGELFF.

This clonotype was seen more than once but under ten times. This chain connects TRBV5-1 to TRBJ2-1; TRBD1 agrees at 8 bases. Germline V CDR1 and CDR2: SGHRS, YFSETQ. The CDR3 is 15 residues long. J lost 0 bases, V lost 6 bases, and 5 bases had no gene match. The CDR3 protein is CASNPGGASYNEQFF. The CDR3 nucleotides read TGCGCCAGCAACCCAGGGGGCGCCTCCTACAATGAGCAGTTCTTC.

Ten or more counts support this clonotype. This sequence joins TRBV11-3 and TRBJ2-3, with D uncertain. Trimming cost V 3 bases and J 2 bases, with 3 bases left between them. The CDR3 is 12 residues long. Per the germline V gene, CDR1 is SGHNT and CDR2 is YENEEA. CDR3 sequence (DNA): TGTGCCAGCAGCTTTACCACAGATACGCAGTATTTT. Residues: CASSFTTDTQYF.

The J gene is TRBJ2-4, the V gene TRBV11-2; D gene uncertain. CDR3 length equals 14 residues. V was clipped by 3 bases and J by 9 bases, with 15 bases between them. Per germline, CDR1 SGHAT and CDR2 FQNNGV. The CDR3 coding sequence is TGTGCCAGCAGCTTCTTGGCAGCTCGTGGCATTCAGTACTTC. It yields the protein CASSFLAARGIQYF.

This clonotype was counted at least ten times. The chain carries TRBV2 and TRBJ1-1; 8 bases are a match to TRBD1. The CDR3 is 14 residues long. The ends lost 7 bases at V and 4 bases at J; junction bases unmatched: 8. Looked up from germline, CDR1 is SNHLY and CDR2 is FYNNEI. Here the CDR3 reads CASIRQGFGTEAFF. DNA for the CDR3: TGTGCCAGCATTAGACAGGGGTTCGGCACTGAAGCTTTCTTT.

The chain recombines TRBV7-9 with TRBJ1-2, with D uncertain. Germline values: CDR1 SEHNR, CDR2 FQNEAQ (reference sequence). Between the trimmed V and J ends, which lost 5 bases and 5 bases, there was a span of 9 bases. CDR3 length: 12 residues. CDR3 nucleotide sequence: TGTGCCAGCAGCCGGAAAGGATATGGCTACACCTTC. This sequence encodes CASSRKGYGYTF. The whole variable domain, remainder taken from reference TRBV7-9 and TRBJ1-2, is DTGVSQNPRHKITKRGQNVTFRCDPISEHNRLYWYRQTLGQGPEFLTYFQNEAQLEKSRLLSDRFSAERPKGSFSTLEIQRTEQGDSAMYLCASSRKGYGYTFGSGTRLTVV.

This clonotype was counted between two and nine times. The V call is TRBV6-2 or TRBV6-3, the J call TRBJ2-7; 9 bases align to TRBD1. The CDR3 is made up of 13 amino acids. Trimming at V came to 2 bases and at J to 6 bases, leaving 2 bases not matched to a gene. Per the germline V gene, CDR1 is MNHEY and CDR2 is SVGEGT. CDR3 DNA sequence: TGTGCCAGCAGTTACCGGACAGGGGTCGAGCAGTACTTC. It translates to CASSYRTGVEQYF.

This clonotype was picked up a small number of times. The chain couples TRBV27 to TRBJ2-2; 11 nucleotides agree with TRBD2. Germline lookup yields CDR1 MNHEY and CDR2 SMNVEV (reference sequence). After removal of 2 bases from V and 8 bases from J, the junction contained 4 bases not matched to a gene. This CDR3 has 15 amino acids. The CDR3 coding sequence is TGTGCCAGCAGTTTACTAGCGGGAGGATGGGGGGAGCTGTTTTTT. Translation gives CASSLLAGGWGELFF.

This clonotype was seen a few times. The chain joins TRBV6-1 to TRBJ1-5; 9 positions match TRBD1. Germline V gene data show CDR1 as MNHNS and CDR2 as SASEGT. The CDR3 extends over 17 amino acids. Losses at the gene ends were 4 bases for V and 1 base for J; bases not matched to a gene: 8. Here the CDR3 reads CASSAHRDRVSNQPQHF. Written as DNA, the CDR3 is TGTGCCAGCAGTGCACACCGGGACAGGGTGAGCAATCAGCCCCAGCATTTT.